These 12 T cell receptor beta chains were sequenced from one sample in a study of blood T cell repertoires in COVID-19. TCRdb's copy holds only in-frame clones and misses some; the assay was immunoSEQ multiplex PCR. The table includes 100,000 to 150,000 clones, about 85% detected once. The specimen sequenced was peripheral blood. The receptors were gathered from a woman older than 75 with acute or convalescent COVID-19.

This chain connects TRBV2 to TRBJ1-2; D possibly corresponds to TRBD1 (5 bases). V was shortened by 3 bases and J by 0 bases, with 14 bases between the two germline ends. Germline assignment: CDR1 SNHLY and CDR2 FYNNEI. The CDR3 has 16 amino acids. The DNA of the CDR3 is TGTGCCAGCAGTGACGGGGGATTGCTAGCTAACTATGGCTACACCTTC. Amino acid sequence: CASSDGGLLANYGYTF.

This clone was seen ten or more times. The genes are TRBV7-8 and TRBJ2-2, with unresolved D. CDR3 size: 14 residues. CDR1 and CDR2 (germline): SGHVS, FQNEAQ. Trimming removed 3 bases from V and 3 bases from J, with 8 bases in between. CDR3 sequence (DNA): TGTGCCAGCAGCTTGCCTCAGGACACCGGGGAGCTGTTTTTT. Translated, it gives CASSLPQDTGELFF.

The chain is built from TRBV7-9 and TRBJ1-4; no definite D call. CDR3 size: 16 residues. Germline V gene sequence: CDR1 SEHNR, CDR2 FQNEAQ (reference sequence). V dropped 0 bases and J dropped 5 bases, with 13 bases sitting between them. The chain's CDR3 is CASSLALTRRNEKLFF. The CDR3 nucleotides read TGTGCCAGCAGCTTAGCCCTGACAAGAAGAAATGAAAAACTGTTTTTT.

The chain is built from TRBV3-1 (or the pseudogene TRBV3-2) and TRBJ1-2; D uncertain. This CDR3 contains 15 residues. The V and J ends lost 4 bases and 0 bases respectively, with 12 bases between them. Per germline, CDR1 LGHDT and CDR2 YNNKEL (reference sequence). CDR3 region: CASSLSGSSNYGYTF. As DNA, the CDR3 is TGTGCCAGCAGCCTTTCAGGCAGCTCTAACTATGGCTACACCTTC.

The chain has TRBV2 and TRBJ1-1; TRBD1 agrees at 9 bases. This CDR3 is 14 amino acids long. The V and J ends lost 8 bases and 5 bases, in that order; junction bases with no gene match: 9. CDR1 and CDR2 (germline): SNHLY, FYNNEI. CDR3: CASCRDREETEAFF. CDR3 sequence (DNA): TGTGCCAGCTGCCGGGACAGGGAGGAAACTGAAGCTTTCTTT.

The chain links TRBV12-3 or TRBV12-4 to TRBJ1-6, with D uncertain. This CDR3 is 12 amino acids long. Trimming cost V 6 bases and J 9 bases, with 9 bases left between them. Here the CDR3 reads CASRGAASPLHF. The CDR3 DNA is TGTGCCAGCAGAGGCGCGGCTTCACCCCTCCACTTT.

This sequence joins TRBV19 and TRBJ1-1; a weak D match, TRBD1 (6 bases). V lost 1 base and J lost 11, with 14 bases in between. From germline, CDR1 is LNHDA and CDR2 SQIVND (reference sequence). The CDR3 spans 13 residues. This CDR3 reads CASSIADRSSAFF. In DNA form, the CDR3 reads TGTGCCAGTAGTATAGCCGACAGGAGTAGTGCTTTCTTT.

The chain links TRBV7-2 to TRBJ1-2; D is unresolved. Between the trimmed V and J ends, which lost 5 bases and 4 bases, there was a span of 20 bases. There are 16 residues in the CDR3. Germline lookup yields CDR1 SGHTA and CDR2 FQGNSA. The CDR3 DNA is TGTGCCAGCAGCCCCCCCGGCCGCGGCGGTACCTATGGCTACACCTTC. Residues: CASSPPGRGGTYGYTF.

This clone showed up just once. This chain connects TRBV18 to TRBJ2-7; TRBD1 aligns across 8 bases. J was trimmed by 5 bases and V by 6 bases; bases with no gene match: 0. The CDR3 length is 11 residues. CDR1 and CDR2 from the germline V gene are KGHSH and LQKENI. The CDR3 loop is CASSTGDEQYV. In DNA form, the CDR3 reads TGTGCCAGCTCGACAGGGGACGAGCAGTACGTC.

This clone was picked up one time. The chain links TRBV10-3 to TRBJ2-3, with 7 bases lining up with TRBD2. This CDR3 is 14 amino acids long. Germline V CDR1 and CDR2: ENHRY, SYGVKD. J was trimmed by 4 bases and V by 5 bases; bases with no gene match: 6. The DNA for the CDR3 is TGTGCCATCAGTTCAAAGCGGGGTTCAGATACGCAGTATTTT. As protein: CAISSKRGSDTQYF.

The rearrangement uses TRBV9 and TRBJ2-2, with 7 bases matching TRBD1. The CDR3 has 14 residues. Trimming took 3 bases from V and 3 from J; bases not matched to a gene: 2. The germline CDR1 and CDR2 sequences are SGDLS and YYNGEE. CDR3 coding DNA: TGTGCCAGCAGCGAAGACAGGGACACCGGGGAGCTGTTTTTT. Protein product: CASSEDRDTGELFF.

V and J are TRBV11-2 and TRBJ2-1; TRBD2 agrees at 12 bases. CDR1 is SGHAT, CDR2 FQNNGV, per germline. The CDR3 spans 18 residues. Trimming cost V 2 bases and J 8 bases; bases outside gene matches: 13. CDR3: CASSLNTGGLAGKDEQFF. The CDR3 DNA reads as TGTGCCAGCAGCTTAAACACCGGTGGACTAGCGGGGAAAGATGAGCAGTTCTTC.